The clone carrying this T cell receptor (beta chain) was seen at least ten times. Its specificity is unknown. This sample is drawn from a study of T cell repertoires in cytomegalovirus infection. Study in general: A matching HLA type, together with CMV infection, was signaled by public TCR beta signatures.

TCRdb called the reads again in MiXCR, with one record for every CDR3 protein. Of around 540,000 distinct CDR3 sequences listed, roughly 34% are singletons. Study-level results: Dominating the ex vivo response were TCR beta clonotypes that were CMV-specific and HLA-C-restricted. Carriers of CMV and the relevant HLA type were discriminated by public TCR beta frequency.

Trimming shortened V by 4 bases and J by 3 bases, and 7 bases separated the two germline ends. Germline V CDR1 and CDR2: SGHTA, FQGNSA. This CDR3 spans 12 amino acids. The rearrangement joins TRBV7-2 to TRBJ2-7; D gene unclear. Sequences were derived from cultured PBMCs, sampled from culture after CMV antigen stimulation. The receptor's source is a human donor in good health (CMV status not recorded). Some clones in this sample may be carry-over from other donors' samples. CDR3 sequence reads: CASSSTHYEQYF. CDR3 nucleotides: TGTGCCAGCAGCTCCACGCACTACGAGCAGTACTTC.